This TCR beta chain stems from a study of T cell responses to AZD1222 COVID-19 vaccine. General observations from the study: White British people made up most donors, females outnumbered males, and clonal diversity was possibly underestimated. The span of vaccine-associated CD4 TCRs extended across spike, with dominance at 160-218 and 743-854. Repertoire sampling occurred only after the peak T cell response.

Germline-derived CDR1 and CDR2 are SGHRS and YFSETQ. This CDR3 is 12 amino acids long. V gave up 7 bases and J gave up 7 bases, with 15 bases separating them. Measured with immunoSEQ multiplex PCR; TCRdb has only the in-frame clones, and not every one. The table lists 140,000 or so clones, almost 90% of them singletons, with 3% to 4.5% in the top ten. On this clone: The antigen is not known.

The chain is built from TRBV5-1 and TRBJ2-7; a weak D match, TRBD2 (5 bases). The TCR comes from an adult in good health. The sequenced sample was peripheral blood, obtained on day 0 of AZD1222 vaccination. CDR3 bases: TGCGCCAGCGGCCATTCGGGGAATGAGCAGTACTTC. Protein product: CASGHSGNEQYF.